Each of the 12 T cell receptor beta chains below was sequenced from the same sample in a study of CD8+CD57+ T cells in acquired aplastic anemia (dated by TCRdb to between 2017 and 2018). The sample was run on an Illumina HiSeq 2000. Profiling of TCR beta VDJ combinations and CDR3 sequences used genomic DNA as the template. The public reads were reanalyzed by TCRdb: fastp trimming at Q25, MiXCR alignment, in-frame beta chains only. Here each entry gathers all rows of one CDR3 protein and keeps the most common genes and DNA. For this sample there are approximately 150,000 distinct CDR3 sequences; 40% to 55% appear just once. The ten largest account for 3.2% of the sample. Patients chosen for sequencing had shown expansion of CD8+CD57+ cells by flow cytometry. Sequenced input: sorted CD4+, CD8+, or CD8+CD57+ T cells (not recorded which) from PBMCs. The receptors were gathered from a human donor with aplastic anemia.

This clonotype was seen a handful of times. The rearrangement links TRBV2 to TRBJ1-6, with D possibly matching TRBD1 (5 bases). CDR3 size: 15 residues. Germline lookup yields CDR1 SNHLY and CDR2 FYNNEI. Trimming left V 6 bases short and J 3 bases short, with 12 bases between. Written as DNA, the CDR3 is TGTGCCAGCAGATTGGTCGGGGGCTATAATTCACCCCTCCACTTT. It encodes CASRLVGGYNSPLHF.

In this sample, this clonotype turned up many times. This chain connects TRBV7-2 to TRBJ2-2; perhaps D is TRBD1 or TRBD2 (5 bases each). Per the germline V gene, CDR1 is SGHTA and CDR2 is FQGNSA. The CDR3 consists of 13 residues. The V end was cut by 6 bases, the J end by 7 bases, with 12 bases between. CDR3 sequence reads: CASRAGTGGELFF. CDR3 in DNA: TGTGCCAGCAGAGCCGGGACGGGCGGGGAGCTGTTTTTT.

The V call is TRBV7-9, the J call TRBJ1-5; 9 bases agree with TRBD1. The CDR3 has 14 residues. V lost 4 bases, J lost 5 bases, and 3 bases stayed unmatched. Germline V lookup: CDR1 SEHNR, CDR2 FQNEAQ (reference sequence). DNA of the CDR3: TGTGCCAGCAGCTCGGGACAGGGAGATCAGCCCCAGCATTTT. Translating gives CASSSGQGDQPQHF. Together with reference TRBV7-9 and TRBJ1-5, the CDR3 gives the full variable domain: DTGVSQNPRHKITKRGQNVTFRCDPISEHNRLYWYRQTLGQGPEFLTYFQNEAQLEKSRLLSDRFSAERPKGSFSTLEIQRTEQGDSAMYLCASSSGQGDQPQHFGDGTRLSIL.

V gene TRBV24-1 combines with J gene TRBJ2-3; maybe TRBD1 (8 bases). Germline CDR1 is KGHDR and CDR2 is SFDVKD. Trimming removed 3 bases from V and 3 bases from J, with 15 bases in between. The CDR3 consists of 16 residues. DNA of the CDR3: TGTGCCACCAGTGATACAGGGGGGGAGAGAACAGATACGCAGTATTTT. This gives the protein CATSDTGGERTDTQYF.

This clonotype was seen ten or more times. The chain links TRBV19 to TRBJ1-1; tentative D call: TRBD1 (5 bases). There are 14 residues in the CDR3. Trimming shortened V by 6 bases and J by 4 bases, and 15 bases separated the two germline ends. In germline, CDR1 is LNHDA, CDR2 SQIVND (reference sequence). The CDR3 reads CASRMGEVSTEAFF. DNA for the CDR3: TGTGCCAGTAGAATGGGGGAGGTCAGCACTGAAGCTTTCTTT. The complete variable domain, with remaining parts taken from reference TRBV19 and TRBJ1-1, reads DGGITQSPKYLFRKEGQNVTLSCEQNLNHDAMYWYRQDPGQGLRLIYYSQIVNDFQKGDIAEGYSVSREKKESFPLTVTSAQKNPTAFYLCASRMGEVSTEAFFGQGTRLTVV.

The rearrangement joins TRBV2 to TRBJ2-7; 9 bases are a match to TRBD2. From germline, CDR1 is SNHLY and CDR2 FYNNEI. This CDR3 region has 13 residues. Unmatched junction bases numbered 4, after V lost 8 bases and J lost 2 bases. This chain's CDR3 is CASGLATPYEQYV. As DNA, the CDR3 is TGTGCCAGCGGACTAGCGACCCCCTACGAGCAGTACGTC.

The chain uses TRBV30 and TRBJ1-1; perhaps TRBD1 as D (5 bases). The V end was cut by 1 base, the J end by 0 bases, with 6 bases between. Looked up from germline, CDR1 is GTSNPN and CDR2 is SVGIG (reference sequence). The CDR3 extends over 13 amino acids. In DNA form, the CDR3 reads TGTGCCTGGAGTGACAGGCTGAACACTGAAGCTTTCTTT. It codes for CAWSDRLNTEAFF.

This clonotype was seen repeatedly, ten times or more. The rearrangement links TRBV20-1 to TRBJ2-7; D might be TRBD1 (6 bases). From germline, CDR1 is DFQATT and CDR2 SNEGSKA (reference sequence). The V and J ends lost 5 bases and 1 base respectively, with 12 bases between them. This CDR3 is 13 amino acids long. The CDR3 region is CSARTERSYEQYF. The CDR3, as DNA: TGCAGTGCTCGGACAGAGCGATCCTACGAGCAGTACTTC.

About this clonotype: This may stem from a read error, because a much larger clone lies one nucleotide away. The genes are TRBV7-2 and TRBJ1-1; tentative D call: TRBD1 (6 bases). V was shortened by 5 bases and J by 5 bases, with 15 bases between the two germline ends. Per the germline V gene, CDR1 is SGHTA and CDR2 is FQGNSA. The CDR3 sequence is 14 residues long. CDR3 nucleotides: TGTGCCAGCAGCCCACACCAGGGGAGGACTGAAGCTTTCTTT. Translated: CASSPHQGRTEAFF.

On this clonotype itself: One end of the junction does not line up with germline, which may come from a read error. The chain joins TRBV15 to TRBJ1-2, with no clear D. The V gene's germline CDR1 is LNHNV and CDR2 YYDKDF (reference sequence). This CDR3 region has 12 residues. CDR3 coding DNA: TGTGCCACCAGCAGAGGGGCCTATAGCTACACCTTC. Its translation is CATSRGAYSYTF.

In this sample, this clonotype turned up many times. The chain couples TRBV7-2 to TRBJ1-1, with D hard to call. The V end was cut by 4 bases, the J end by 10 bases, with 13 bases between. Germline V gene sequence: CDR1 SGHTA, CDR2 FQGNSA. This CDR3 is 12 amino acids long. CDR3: CASSSRPEGAFF. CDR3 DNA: TGTGCCAGCAGCTCCAGACCGGAGGGAGCTTTCTTT.

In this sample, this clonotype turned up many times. CDR3 coding DNA: TGCGCCAGCAGCTTGGCTGGCAGGGTAAACACCGGGGAGCTGTTTTTT. This gives the protein CASSLAGRVNTGELFF. The chain has TRBV5-1 and TRBJ2-2; perhaps TRBD1 as D (5 bases). The length of the CDR3 is 16 residues. V was shortened by 0 bases and J by 2 bases, with 11 bases between the two germline ends. CDR1 and CDR2 from the germline V gene are SGHRS and YFSETQ.